These 18 T cell receptor beta chains share one sample of origin, sequenced in a study of tumor-infiltrating lymphocytes in primary liver carcinoma. The study co-extracted DNA and RNA from about 20-30 mg of unsorted bulk tissue. The authors made TCR beta cDNA from 450 to 600 ng total RNA with a constant-region primer. Three nested multiplex PCR rounds, a slightly modified ARM-PCR, produced the libraries for TCR beta. TRBV1-TRBV30 forward primers and a C-beta reverse primer were used in the first two PCR rounds, which each ran for 10 cycles. TCRdb re-analysed the multiplex PCR reads in MiXCR, keeping a single row per CDR3 protein. This sample has some 120,000 distinct CDR3 sequences, with 50% to 80% found just once. Sequenced input: liver tumor tissue from sampling region 3. Subset specified: tumor region T3, left-lateral pole. The receptors were sampled from an older woman with primary liver carcinoma and hepatitis B virus infection.

Comment on this clonotype: This may be a read error, as it is one base from a much larger clone. The rearrangement joins TRBV5-6 to TRBJ2-4; TRBD1 might be the D (6 bases). The length of the CDR3 is 16 residues. Germline V gene sequence: CDR1 SGHDT, CDR2 YYEEEE. In DNA, the CDR3 is TGTGCCAGCAGCTGGTTTTCCTTGGGGGCCAAAAACATTGAGTACTTC. It is translated as CASSWFSLGAKNIEYF.

This clonotype was seen at least ten times. The CDR3 sequence is CASSPYRGIDGYTF. CDR3 sequence (DNA): TGTGCCAGCAGCCCCTATCGGGGGATTGATGGCTACACCTTC. The V call is TRBV4-2, the J call TRBJ1-2; perhaps TRBD1 as D (5 bases). The CDR3 has 14 amino acids. CDR1 and CDR2 from the germline V gene are LGHNA and YNFKEQ. Trimming pared 4 bases from V and 6 bases from J, leaving 15 bases between.

This clonotype is classed as medium-sized. The chain is built from TRBV11-2 and TRBJ2-1; TRBD2 agrees at 9 bases. J gave up 6 bases and V 4 bases, and 10 bases lay outside the gene matches. The germline V gene encodes CDR1 SGHAT and CDR2 FQNNGV. The CDR3 is 16 amino acids. CDR3: CASSSLAGPVANEQFF. The CDR3 DNA sequence: TGTGCCAGCAGCTCCCTAGCGGGACCGGTTGCCAATGAGCAGTTCTTC.

The chain uses TRBV28 and TRBJ2-7, with TRBD1 identical over 11 bases. Unmatched junction bases numbered 4, after V lost 6 bases and J lost 3 bases. The CDR3 runs to 14 residues. Germline CDR1 is MDHEN and CDR2 is SYDVKM. DNA for the CDR3: TGTGCCAGCAGAAGCGGGACAGGGGGCTACGAGCAGTACTTC. Translating gives CASRSGTGGYEQYF.

On this clonotype: Germline is not matched at one junction end, which may reflect a read error. This sequence joins TRBV11-1 and TRBJ2-6, with D unresolved. The CDR3 consists of 16 residues. Germline loops: CDR1 SGHAT, CDR2 FQDESV (reference sequence). The CDR3 nucleotides are TGTGCCACCAGCTTCACGGCAGACTCTGGGGCCAACGTCCTGACTTTC. Its protein product is CATSFTADSGANVLTF.

This clonotype was detected many times. The chain's CDR3 is CASSLDRDGYTF. The CDR3 nucleotides are TGTGCCAGCAGCTTAGACAGGGATGGCTACACCTTC. The chain couples TRBV7-9 to TRBJ1-2; tentative D call: TRBD1 (6 bases). Trimming removed 1 base from V and 6 bases from J, with 6 bases in between. The CDR3 has 12 residues. Germline lookup yields CDR1 SEHNR and CDR2 FQNEAQ (reference sequence). Drawing the rest from reference TRBV7-9 and TRBJ1-2, the complete variable domain is DTGVSQNPRHKITKRGQNVTFRCDPISEHNRLYWYRQTLGQGPEFLTYFQNEAQLEKSRLLSDRFSAERPKGSFSTLEIQRTEQGDSAMYLCASSLDRDGYTFGSGTRLTVV.

Worth noting for this clonotype: A read error may explain this, as a much larger clone is one base away. V is TRBV5-1 and J is TRBJ2-2; D may match TRBD1 or TRBD2 (5 bases each). The germline V gene encodes CDR1 SGHRS and CDR2 YFSETQ. The CDR3 has 13 amino acids. The CDR3 spells CASSLTGTEELFF. The CDR3 DNA reads TGCGCCAGCAGCCTGACGGGGACCGAGGAGCTGTTTTTT.

As concerns this clonotype: With a much larger clone just one base away, this may be a read error. The conserved closing phenylalanine or tryptophan is absent in this CDR3, likely reflecting a read error. The gene calls are TRBV4-1 and TRBJ2-2; 7 bases align to TRBD1. CDR1 and CDR2 (germline): MGHRA, YSYEKL. CDR3 length: 15 amino acids. V trimming: 4 bases; J trimming: 4 bases; junction bases outside the gene matches: 6. CDR3 loop: CASSPKGAGTGELFL. The CDR3 DNA reads TGCGCCAGCAGCCCCAAGGGGGCTGGCACCGGGGAGCTGTTTCTT.

About this clonotype: The missing conserved phenylalanine or tryptophan at the end of this CDR3 makes a read error likely. The limits of the CDR3 on the DNA are not certain, so only TCRdb's listed CDR3 is given. The chain recombines TRBV5-4 with TRBJ2-1; the table's D call of TRBD1 was not tested on the DNA. A total of 16 residues make up the CDR3, ends included. Germline V gene data show CDR1 as SGHNT and CDR2 as YYREEE (reference sequence). CDR3 in amino acids: CASSPGAGSSYNEQLL.

This clonotype is a singleton in its sample. This is likely a read error, given that the CDR3 carries no conserved phenylalanine or tryptophan at its end. The chain carries TRBV7-8 and TRBJ2-2; no clear D gene. There are 12 residues in the CDR3. Germline V lookup: CDR1 SGHVS, CDR2 FQNEAQ. In nucleotides, the CDR3 is TGTGTCAGCACCTTAGAGGTCGGGGAGCTGTTTTAT. It is translated as CVSTLEVGELFY.

This clonotype appeared many times. The V call is TRBV6-4, the J call TRBJ1-1; maybe TRBD1 (5 bases). The CDR3 consists of 14 residues. CDR1 MRHNA and CDR2 SNTAGT come from the germline V gene. The V end was cut by 2 bases, the J end by 8 bases, with 15 bases between. The CDR3 DNA reads TGTGCCAGCAGTGACGGGTTAGGAACAGGCGAAGCTTTCTTT. It yields the protein CASSDGLGTGEAFF.

Points on this clonotype: Being one base from a much bigger clone, this may be a read error. The chain combines TRBV12-3 or TRBV12-4 with TRBJ2-7; 10 bases align to TRBD1. This CDR3 region has 15 residues. CDR3 nucleotide sequence: TGTGTCAGCAGTTTAGATGGGACAGGGGACTACGAGCAGTACTTC. As protein: CVSSLDGTGDYEQYF.

This clonotype is labeled as medium-sized. This sequence joins TRBV11-2 and TRBJ1-1; D unclear. With 0 bases removed from V and 8 bases from J, the gap between germline ends came to 10 bases. Germline CDR1 reads SGHAT; CDR2 reads FQNNGV. The CDR3 is made up of 13 amino acids. CDR3 region: CASSLERSSEAFF. Written as DNA, the CDR3 is TGTGCCAGCAGCTTAGAGAGGTCTTCCGAAGCTTTCTTT.

By share, this clonotype ranks as medium-sized. The chain recombines TRBV11-3 with TRBJ2-1; TRBD1 is a possible D gene (5 bases). CDR3 size: 13 residues. Trimming removed 1 base at V and 6 bases at J, with 7 bases between. The germline CDR1 and CDR2 sequences are SGHNT and YENEEA. The DNA of the CDR3 is TGTGCCAGCAGCTTAGGAGACAGCAATGAGCAGTTCTTC. It translates to CASSLGDSNEQFF. The full variable domain, its missing parts supplied by reference TRBV11-3 and TRBJ2-1, is EAGVVQSPRYKIIEKKQPVAFWCNPISGHNTLYWYLQNLGQGPELLIRYENEEAVDDSQLPKDRFSAERLKGVDSTLKIQPAELGDSAVYLCASSLGDSNEQFFGPGTRLTVL.

Many counts were recorded for this clonotype. This chain uses TRBV10-3 with TRBJ1-1; D is uncertain. The V end lost 7 bases, the J end lost 3 bases, and 12 bases lay between the germline ends. There are 13 residues in the CDR3. Germline CDR1 ENHRY, CDR2 SYGVKD. Here the CDR3 reads CAITDQQDTEAFF. CDR3 DNA: TGTGCCATCACCGATCAGCAGGACACTGAAGCTTTCTTT.

To note about this clonotype: Just one base apart from a much larger clone, this may be a read error. The gene calls are TRBV6-2 or TRBV6-3 and TRBJ2-4; no reliable D call. Germline V gene lookup returns CDR1 MNHEY and CDR2 SVGEGT. The CDR3 extends over 14 amino acids. Trimming took off 4 bases at V and 3 bases at J, with 10 bases between the two ends. CDR3 region: CASSLVGNKNIQYF. The CDR3 DNA is TGTGCCAGCAGTTTAGTGGGGAACAAAAACATTCAGTACTTC.

This chain links TRBV5-1 with TRBJ2-5; TRBD2 might be the D (6 bases). This CDR3 region has 15 residues. Germline CDR1 SGHRS, CDR2 YFSETQ. Trimming shortened V by 4 bases and J by 5 bases, and 18 bases separated the two germline ends. CDR3 in amino acids: CASSIAGTGRETQYF. Written as DNA, the CDR3 is TGCGCCAGCAGCATTGCCGGGACTGGTAGGGAGACCCAGTACTTC. Supplemented by reference TRBV5-1 and TRBJ2-5, the full variable domain reads KAGVTQTPRYLIKTRGQQVTLSCSPISGHRSVSWYQQTPGQGLQFLFEYFSETQRNKGNFPGRFSGRQFSNSRSEMNVSTLELGDSALYLCASSIAGTGRETQYFGPGTRLLVL.

About this clonotype itself: At one end, the junction sequence differs from germline, possibly due to a read error. The chain links TRBV5-4 to TRBJ2-4; tentatively, D is TRBD1 or TRBD2 (5 bases each). This CDR3 has 18 amino acids. Germline V lookup: CDR1 SGHNT, CDR2 YYREEE (reference sequence). In DNA, the CDR3 is TGTGCCAGCAGCTTACCCGGGAACTTCGCCGGGGCCAAAAACATTGAGCACTTC. This translates into CASSLPGNFAGAKNIEHF.